These 24 T cell receptor beta chains were all obtained from the same sample, sequenced in a study of cytomegalovirus exposure and HLA in healthy donors. Both 60 Vbeta primers and 13 Jbeta primers went into the PCR. Libraries were prepared by immunoSEQ multiplex PCR; TCRdb keeps only in-frame clonotypes and omits some of them. The repertoire holds 95,000 to 110,000 clones, with over 60% as singletons. Sequencing was done on a sample of PBMCs. The origin of the receptors is a woman aged 18-35 years in good health and CMV-seropositive.

The rearrangement links TRBV7-6 to TRBJ2-1; D is unclear. V was pared by 1 base and J by 7 bases, with 8 bases between. CDR1 is SGHVS and CDR2 is FNYEAQ in the germline V gene. The CDR3 contains 13 residues. The CDR3 loop is CASSLGIVNEQFF. The CDR3 bases are TGTGCCAGCAGCTTAGGTATCGTGAATGAGCAGTTCTTC. The variable domain in full, completed from reference TRBV7-6 and TRBJ2-1, reads GAGVSQSPRYKVTKRGQDVALRCDPISGHVSLYWYRQALGQGPEFLTYFNYEAQQDKSGLPNDRFSAERPEGSISTLTIQRTEQRDSAMYRCASSLGIVNEQFFGPGTRLTVL.

This clone was counted only a few times. The rearrangement uses TRBV18 and TRBJ1-4; 8 bases map to TRBD1. V was pared by 6 bases and J by 7 bases, with 7 bases of the junction left unmatched. The germline gives CDR1 KGHSH, CDR2 LQKENI. CDR3 length: 14 residues. CDR3 residues: CASSPRGLGEKLFF. The CDR3 DNA is TGTGCCAGCTCCCCCAGGGGGCTTGGTGAAAAACTGTTTTTT.

The chain employs TRBV18 and TRBJ2-7; D not certain. Germline V gene data show CDR1 as KGHSH and CDR2 as LQKENI. The germline V and J ends were trimmed by 3 bases and 3 bases, with 12 bases remaining between them. This CDR3 is 14 amino acids long. Here the CDR3 DNA reads TGTGCCAGCTCACCCGGTCTGCCGAACTACGAGCAGTACTTC. The encoded protein is CASSPGLPNYEQYF.

V is TRBV19 and J is TRBJ1-1; perhaps TRBD1 as D (5 bases). The CDR3 is 15 residues long. Trimming stripped 0 bases from V and 5 bases from J, with 13 bases between. The germline gives CDR1 LNHDA, CDR2 SQIVND (reference sequence). The CDR3 DNA reads as TGTGCCAGTAGTATAGATCTGAAGGGGCGAACTGAAGCTTTCTTT. Its protein is CASSIDLKGRTEAFF.

The chain employs TRBV2 and TRBJ2-1; 9 positions match TRBD1. The CDR3 contains 16 residues. CDR1 SNHLY and CDR2 FYNNEI come from the germline V gene. Trimming at V came to 5 bases and at J to 9 bases, leaving 14 bases not matched to a gene. CDR3 sequence: CASSYEVGQGVLEQFF. The CDR3 coding sequence is TGTGCCAGCAGTTATGAAGTGGGACAGGGAGTCCTTGAGCAGTTCTTC.

The chain has TRBV10-2 and TRBJ1-6; D is possibly TRBD1 (6 bases). Trimming pared 4 bases from V and 9 bases from J, leaving 19 bases between. This CDR3 contains 16 residues. CDR1 and CDR2 (germline): WSHSY, SAAADI. The CDR3: CASSATGYPWSSPLHF. CDR3 DNA sequence: TGCGCCAGCAGTGCCACAGGGTATCCGTGGAGTTCACCCCTCCACTTT.

The chain uses TRBV28 and TRBJ2-7, with 13 bases lining up with TRBD2. CDR3 size: 15 residues. V lost 6 bases, J lost 0 bases, and 2 bases stayed unmatched. Germline-derived CDR1 and CDR2 are MDHEN and SYDVKM. Here the CDR3 DNA reads TGTGCCAGCAGGGGACTAGCGGGACTCTCCTACGAGCAGTACTTC. This encodes CASRGLAGLSYEQYF.

The genes are TRBV30 and TRBJ1-1; no clear D. Trimming removed 0 bases at V and 4 bases at J, with 9 bases between. CDR3 length equals 13 residues. Germline CDR1 is GTSNPN and CDR2 is SVGIG (reference sequence). The CDR3 DNA sequence: TGTGCCTGGAGTGTACTAGAGGGCACTGAAGCTTTCTTT. As protein: CAWSVLEGTEAFF.

The V gene is TRBV28, the J gene TRBJ2-1; 8 bases line up with TRBD1. CDR3 length: 15 residues. Germline CDR1 is MDHEN and CDR2 is SYDVKM. The ends lost 3 bases at V and 5 bases at J; junction bases unmatched: 6. Written as DNA, the CDR3 is TGTGCCAGCAGTTTTATGGGGACAGGAGACAATGAGCAGTTCTTC. Protein sequence: CASSFMGTGDNEQFF. Full variable domain (missing parts from reference TRBV28 and TRBJ2-1): DVKVTQSSRYLVKRTGEKVFLECVQDMDHENMFWYRQDPGLGLRLIYFSYDVKMKEKGDIPEGYSVSREKKERFSLILESASTNQTSMYLCASSFMGTGDNEQFFGPGTRLTVL.

This clone showed up just a few times. The chain couples TRBV5-4 to TRBJ2-7, with D perhaps TRBD1 (6 bases). The V gene lost 4 bases and the J gene lost 0 bases, with 14 bases spanning the gap. This CDR3 region has 15 residues. The germline gives CDR1 SGHNT, CDR2 YYREEE (reference sequence). CDR3 sequence (DNA): TGTGCCAGCAGCCCCACAACAGGGACCTCCTACGAGCAGTACTTC. As protein: CASSPTTGTSYEQYF.

DNA for the CDR3: TGTGCCAGCAGTTTGGGGACATTTAGCACTACCTTC. Translation: CASSLGTFSTTF. The chain links TRBV28 to TRBJ1-2, with D possibly TRBD1 on 6 matching bases. This CDR3 has 12 amino acids. Trimming cost V 3 bases and J 14 bases, with 16 bases left between them. Germline values: CDR1 MDHEN, CDR2 SYDVKM.

The chain employs TRBV27 and TRBJ2-7; 9 nucleotides align to TRBD1. Germline V CDR1 and CDR2: MNHEY, SMNVEV (reference sequence). The CDR3 is 16 residues long. With 5 bases clipped from V and 4 bases from J, the junction kept 12 bases outside the gene matches. This chain's CDR3 is CASSNPWDRDPYEQYF. CDR3 coding DNA: TGTGCCAGCAGTAACCCCTGGGACAGGGACCCTTACGAGCAGTACTTC.

This chain uses TRBV4-1 with TRBJ2-7, with TRBD1 matching 11 bases. V shed 0 bases and J 6 bases; nucleotides not matched to a gene: 4. CDR3 size: 15 residues. Germline loops: CDR1 MGHRA, CDR2 YSYEKL. The CDR3 region has the DNA TGCGCCAGCAGCCAAGAAACCGGGACAGGGGGCGAGCAGTACTTC. Protein product: CASSQETGTGGEQYF.

CDR3 nucleotide sequence: TGTGCCAGCAGCATCTCGGGACAGGGGGGCGAGCAGTACTTC. This codes for CASSISGQGGEQYF. The chain combines TRBV2 with TRBJ2-7, with 11 bases lining up with TRBD1. This CDR3 spans 14 amino acids. Germline loops: CDR1 SNHLY, CDR2 FYNNEI. Trimming took 6 bases from V and 6 from J; bases not matched to a gene: 7. Full variable domain (remainder filled in from reference TRBV2 and TRBJ2-7): EPEVTQTPSHQVTQMGQEVILRCVPISNHLYFYWYRQILGQKVEFLVSFYNNEISEKSEIFDDQFSVERPDGSNFTLKIRSTKLEDSAMYFCASSISGQGGEQYFGPGTRLTVT.

V usage is TRBV29-1 and J usage is TRBJ2-5; 10 bases are shared with TRBD2. This CDR3 is built from 14 residues. J lost 3 bases, V lost 6 bases, and 7 bases had no gene match. CDR1 SQVTM and CDR2 ANQGSEA come from the germline V gene. CDR3 region: CSVSGRGGEETQYF. CDR3 bases: TGCAGCGTGAGCGGGAGGGGAGGGGAAGAGACCCAGTACTTC.

V is TRBV6-1 and J is TRBJ2-3, with 7 bases that match TRBD2. V gave up 3 bases and J gave up 2 bases; unmatched junction bases: 5. Germline CDR1 and CDR2: MNHNS and SASEGT. The CDR3 consists of 15 residues. CDR3 in DNA: TGTGCCAGCAGTGATATAGCGGGCCTCACAGATACGCAGTATTTT. Translated: CASSDIAGLTDTQYF.

The rearrangement joins TRBV12-5 to TRBJ2-1, with D uncertain. The germline V and J ends were trimmed by 1 base and 9 bases, with 4 bases remaining between them. Looked up from germline, CDR1 is LGHNT and CDR2 is FRNRAP. CDR3 length: 11 amino acids. The CDR3: CASGLGSEQFF. DNA for the CDR3: TGTGCTAGTGGTTTGGGCAGTGAGCAGTTCTTC.

This clone was seen once. The genes are TRBV5-1 and TRBJ1-1; maybe TRBD1 (5 bases). The germline V and J ends were trimmed by 7 bases and 1 base, with 8 bases remaining between them. CDR1 SGHRS and CDR2 YFSETQ come from the germline V gene. The CDR3 is made up of 12 amino acids. The CDR3 reads CASGHQNTEAFF. For the CDR3, the DNA is TGCGCCAGCGGACACCAGAACACTGAAGCTTTCTTT.

The chain is built from TRBV7-3 and TRBJ2-5, with TRBD2 matching 7 bases. Germline V gene data show CDR1 as SGHTA and CDR2 as FQGTGA. After removal of 5 bases from V and 0 bases from J, the junction contained 6 bases not matched to a gene. There are 15 residues in the CDR3. This CDR3 is CASSPLGGYQETQYF. For the CDR3, the DNA is TGTGCCAGCAGCCCCCTGGGGGGGTACCAAGAGACCCAGTACTTC. The entire variable domain, with the rest obtained from reference TRBV7-3 and TRBJ2-5, is as follows: GAGVSQTPSNKVTEKGKYVELRCDPISGHTALYWYRQSLGQGPEFLIYFQGTGAADDSGLPNDRFFAVRPEGSVSTLKIQRTERGDSAVYLCASSPLGGYQETQYFGPGTRLLVL.

The chain combines TRBV30 with TRBJ2-1; D gene ambiguous. Germline CDR1 is GTSNPN and CDR2 is SVGIG (reference sequence). The V gene lost 3 bases and the J gene lost 1 base, with 13 bases spanning the gap. The CDR3 is made up of 15 amino acids. CDR3 bases: TGTGCCTGGAGGAAATTAGCTCTGTCCTACAATGAGCAGTTCTTC. Its translation is CAWRKLALSYNEQFF.

This rearrangement joins TRBV6-1 to TRBJ2-7, with 9 nucleotides matching TRBD1. This CDR3 has 18 residues. Germline values: CDR1 MNHNS, CDR2 SASEGT. J lost 4 bases, V lost 3 bases, and 16 bases had no gene match. CDR3 sequence: CASSDPQGSGQGIYEQYF. The DNA for the CDR3 is TGTGCCAGCAGTGACCCTCAGGGATCCGGACAGGGGATATACGAGCAGTACTTC.

This clone occurred a few times. The rearrangement uses TRBV25-1 and TRBJ2-7, with TRBD1 identical over 9 bases. CDR1 is MGHDK and CDR2 is SYGVNS in the germline V gene. CDR3 length equals 14 residues. Trimming at V came to 5 bases and at J to 5 bases, leaving 7 bases not matched to a gene. The CDR3 reads CASSPGTGIHEQYF. Here the CDR3 DNA reads TGTGCCAGCAGTCCCGGGACAGGGATCCACGAGCAGTACTTC.

The chain employs TRBV9 and TRBJ2-5; 9 nucleotides line up with TRBD1. The CDR3 has 15 amino acids. CDR1 is SGDLS and CDR2 is YYNGEE in the germline V gene. V was pared by 2 bases and J by 4 bases, with 6 bases of the junction left unmatched. The CDR3: CASSVQQGAGETQYF. CDR3 sequence (DNA): TGTGCCAGCAGCGTCCAACAGGGGGCAGGAGAGACCCAGTACTTC.

The chain couples TRBV5-1 to TRBJ2-2; 10 bases map to TRBD2. Germline V gene sequence: CDR1 SGHRS, CDR2 YFSETQ. The CDR3 extends over 16 amino acids. Trimming took 3 bases from V and 1 from J; bases not matched to a gene: 3. CDR3 DNA: TGCGCCAGCAGCTACGGACTAGCGGAGAACACCGGGGAGCTGTTTTTT. As protein: CASSYGLAENTGELFF.